The entry that follows covers one T cell receptor (beta chain) sequence. The sample is drawn from a study of patients and donors after allogeneic stem cell transplantation. TCRdb re-called the RT-PCR reads through MiXCR, storing one row per CDR3 protein. The data contain some 960,000 distinct CDR3 sequences, more than 15% of them singletons. V shed 2 bases and J shed 8 bases, with 12 bases lying between them. Germline V gene lookup returns CDR1 SGHVS and CDR2 FQNEAQ. The CDR3 is made up of 14 amino acids. The genes are TRBV7-8 and TRBJ1-4; D call uncertain. Sequences were obtained from blood, either unsorted or a sorted T cell fraction (not recorded which). The receptor's source is a human donor who was either an allogeneic HSCT recipient or a stem cell or donor lymphocyte infusion donor (not recorded which). It is not recorded whose cells these are; they may come from a transplant donor. In nucleotides, the CDR3 is TGTGCCAGCAGCTTACTGGGGAATAACGAAAAACTGTTTTTT. Translation: CASSLLGNNEKLFF.